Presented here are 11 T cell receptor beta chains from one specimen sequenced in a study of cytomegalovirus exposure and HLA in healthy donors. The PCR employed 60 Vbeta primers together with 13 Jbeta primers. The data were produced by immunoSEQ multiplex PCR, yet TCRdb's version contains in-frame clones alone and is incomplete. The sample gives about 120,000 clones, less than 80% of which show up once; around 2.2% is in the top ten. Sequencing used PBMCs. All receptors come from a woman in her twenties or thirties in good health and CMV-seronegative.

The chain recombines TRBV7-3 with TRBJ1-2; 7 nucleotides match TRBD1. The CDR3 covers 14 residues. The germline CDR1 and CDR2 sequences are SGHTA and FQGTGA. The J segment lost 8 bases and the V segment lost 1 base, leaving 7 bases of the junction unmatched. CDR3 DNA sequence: TGTGCCAGCAGCTTAAATAAGGGGGCCCAGGGCTACACCTTC. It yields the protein CASSLNKGAQGYTF.

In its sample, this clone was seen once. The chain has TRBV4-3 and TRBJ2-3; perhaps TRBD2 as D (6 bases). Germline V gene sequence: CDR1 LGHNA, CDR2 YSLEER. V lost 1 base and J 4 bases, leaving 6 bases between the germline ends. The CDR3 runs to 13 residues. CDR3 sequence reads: CASSQVAADTQYF. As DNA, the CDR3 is TGCGCCAGCAGCCAAGTAGCGGCAGATACGCAGTATTTT.

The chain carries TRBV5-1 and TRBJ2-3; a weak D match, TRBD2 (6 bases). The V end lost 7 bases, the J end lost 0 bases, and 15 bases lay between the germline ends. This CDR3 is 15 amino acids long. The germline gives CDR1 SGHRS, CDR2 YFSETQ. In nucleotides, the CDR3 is TGCGCCAGCCGCTCTCGTGGGGGGAGCACAGATACGCAGTATTTT. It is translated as CASRSRGGSTDTQYF.

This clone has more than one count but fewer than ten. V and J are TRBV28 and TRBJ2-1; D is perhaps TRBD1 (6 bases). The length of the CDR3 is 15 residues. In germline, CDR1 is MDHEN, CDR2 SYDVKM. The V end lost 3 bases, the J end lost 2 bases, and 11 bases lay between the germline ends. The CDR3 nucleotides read TGTGCCAGCAGTTTTCTCAGGGGCCCCTACAATGAGCAGTTCTTC. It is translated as CASSFLRGPYNEQFF.

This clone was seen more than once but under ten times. The CDR3 loop reads CASSPGEEAFF. The CDR3 DNA follows: TGTGCCAGCAGCCCCGGGGAGGAAGCTTTCTTT. The gene calls are TRBV7-9 and TRBJ1-1; no firm D call. This CDR3 is 11 amino acids long. V gave up 5 bases and J gave up 8 bases, with 9 bases separating them. The germline V gene has CDR1 SEHNR and CDR2 FQNEAQ (reference sequence).

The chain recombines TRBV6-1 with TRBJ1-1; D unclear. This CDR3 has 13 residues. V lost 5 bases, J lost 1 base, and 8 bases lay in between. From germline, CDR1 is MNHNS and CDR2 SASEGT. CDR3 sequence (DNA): TGTGCCAGCAGTCAGGCAGAGAACACTGAAGCTTTCTTT. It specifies CASSQAENTEAFF.

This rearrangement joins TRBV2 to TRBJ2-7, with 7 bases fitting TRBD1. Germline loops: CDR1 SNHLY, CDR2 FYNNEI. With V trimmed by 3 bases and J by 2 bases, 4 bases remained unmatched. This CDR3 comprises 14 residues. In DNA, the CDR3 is TGTGCCAGCAGTGAGAGACAGGGACCCTACGAGCAGTACTTC. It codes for CASSERQGPYEQYF.

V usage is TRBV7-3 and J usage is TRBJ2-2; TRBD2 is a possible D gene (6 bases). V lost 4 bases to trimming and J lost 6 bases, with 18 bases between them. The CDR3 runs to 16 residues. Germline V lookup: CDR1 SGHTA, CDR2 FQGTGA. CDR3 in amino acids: CASSSARLGPAGELFF. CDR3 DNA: TGTGCCAGCAGCTCCGCCAGACTAGGTCCCGCCGGGGAGCTGTTTTTT. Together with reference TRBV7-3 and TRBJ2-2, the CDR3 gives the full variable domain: GAGVSQTPSNKVTEKGKYVELRCDPISGHTALYWYRQSLGQGPEFLIYFQGTGAADDSGLPNDRFFAVRPEGSVSTLKIQRTERGDSAVYLCASSSARLGPAGELFFGEGSRLTVL.

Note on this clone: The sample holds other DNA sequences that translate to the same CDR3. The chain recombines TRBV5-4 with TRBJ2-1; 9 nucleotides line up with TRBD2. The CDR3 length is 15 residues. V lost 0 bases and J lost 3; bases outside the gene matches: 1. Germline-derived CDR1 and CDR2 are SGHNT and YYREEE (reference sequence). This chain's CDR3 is CASSLELAGYNEQFF. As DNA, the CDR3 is TGTGCCAGCAGCTTGGAACTAGCGGGCTACAATGAGCAGTTCTTC.

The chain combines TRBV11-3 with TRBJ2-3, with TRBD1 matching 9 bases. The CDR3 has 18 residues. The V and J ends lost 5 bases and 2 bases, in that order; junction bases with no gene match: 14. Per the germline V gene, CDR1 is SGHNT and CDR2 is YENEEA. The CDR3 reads CASSPGTGLPGVTDTQYF. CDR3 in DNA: TGTGCCAGCAGCCCCGGGACAGGGTTACCTGGGGTCACAGATACGCAGTATTTT. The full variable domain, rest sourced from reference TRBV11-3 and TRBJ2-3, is EAGVVQSPRYKIIEKKQPVAFWCNPISGHNTLYWYLQNLGQGPELLIRYENEEAVDDSQLPKDRFSAERLKGVDSTLKIQPAELGDSAVYLCASSPGTGLPGVTDTQYFGPGTRLTVL.

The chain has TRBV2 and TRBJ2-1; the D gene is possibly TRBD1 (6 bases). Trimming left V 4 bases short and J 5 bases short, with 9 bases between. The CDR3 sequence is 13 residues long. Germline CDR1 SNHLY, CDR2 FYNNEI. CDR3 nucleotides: TGTGCCAGCAGTGTTTCAGGGGACAATGAGCAGTTCTTC. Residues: CASSVSGDNEQFF. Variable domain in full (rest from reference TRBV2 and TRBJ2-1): EPEVTQTPSHQVTQMGQEVILRCVPISNHLYFYWYRQILGQKVEFLVSFYNNEISEKSEIFDDQFSVERPDGSNFTLKIRSTKLEDSAMYFCASSVSGDNEQFFGPGTRLTVL.